The clone carrying this TCR beta chain was seen many times. CDR3 size: 14 residues. Germline V gene data show CDR1 as SQVTM and CDR2 as ANQGSEA. Between the trimmed V and J ends, which lost 4 bases and 5 bases, there was a span of 17 bases. The sample originates from a study of neurological immune-mediated disorders. Each CDR3 protein gets one entry after TCRdb re-called the 5' RACE reads with MiXCR. Here the sample spans some 70,000 distinct CDR3 sequences, 4.5% to 5.5% being singletons. This chain connects TRBV29-1 to TRBJ2-5; tentatively, D is TRBD1 or TRBD2 (6 bases each). The specimen was PBMCs. This receptor was taken from a man younger than 45 with multiple sclerosis. DNA for the CDR3: TGCAGCGTTGTGGGGGGCAAGTCGTCGGAGACCCAGTACTTC. As protein: CSVVGGKSSETQYF.